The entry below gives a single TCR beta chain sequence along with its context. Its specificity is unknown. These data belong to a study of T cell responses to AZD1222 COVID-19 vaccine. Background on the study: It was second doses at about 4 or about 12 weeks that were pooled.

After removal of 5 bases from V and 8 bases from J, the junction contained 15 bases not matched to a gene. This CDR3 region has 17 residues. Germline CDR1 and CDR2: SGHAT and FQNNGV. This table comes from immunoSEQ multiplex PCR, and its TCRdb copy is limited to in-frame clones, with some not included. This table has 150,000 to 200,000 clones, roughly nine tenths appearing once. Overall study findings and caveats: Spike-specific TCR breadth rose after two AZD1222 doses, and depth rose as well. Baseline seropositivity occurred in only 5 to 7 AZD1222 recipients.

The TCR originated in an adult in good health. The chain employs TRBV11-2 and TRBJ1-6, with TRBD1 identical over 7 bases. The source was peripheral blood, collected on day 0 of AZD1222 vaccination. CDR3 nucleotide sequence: TGTGCCAGCAGCCCCCGGGCTAACAGGGGCGGACATTCACCCCTCCACTTT. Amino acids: CASSPRANRGGHSPLHF.